Below are 20 T cell receptor beta chains sequenced from a single sample in a study of blood T cell repertoires in COVID-19. Data came from immunoSEQ multiplex PCR; TCRdb stores just in-frame clones and leaves some out. The table has approximately 140,000 clones, around 88% seen once. The sequenced sample consisted of peripheral blood. All receptors derive from a woman aged 55-69 years with acute or convalescent COVID-19.

The chain uses TRBV2 and TRBJ1-1; D unresolved. The CDR3 has 14 residues. The V and J ends lost 3 bases and 5 bases respectively, with 13 bases between them. Germline V gives CDR1 SNHLY, CDR2 FYNNEI. The CDR3 protein is CASSDLGSGTEAFF. CDR3 coding DNA: TGTGCCAGCAGTGACTTAGGATCGGGAACTGAAGCTTTCTTT.

This clone was counted a single time. V gene TRBV19 combines with J gene TRBJ1-4, with D possibly being TRBD1 (6 bases). In germline, CDR1 is LNHDA, CDR2 SQIVND (reference sequence). The CDR3 has 14 residues. Deletions cut 6 bases from V and 3 bases from J, with 11 bases between. The CDR3 is CASSTGPANEKLFF. In DNA, the CDR3 is TGTGCCAGTAGCACAGGGCCGGCTAATGAAAAACTGTTTTTT.

The rearrangement joins TRBV4-1 to TRBJ2-5, with 7 bases fitting TRBD2. Germline loops: CDR1 MGHRA, CDR2 YSYEKL. The CDR3 runs 15 residues. Trimming cost V 4 bases and J 6 bases; bases outside gene matches: 11. Here the CDR3 DNA reads TGCGCCAGCAGCCGCGGACTAGAGGATATCCAGACCCAGTACTTC. Translating it yields CASSRGLEDIQTQYF.

This chain uses TRBV2 with TRBJ1-5; D ambiguous. Germline CDR1 is SNHLY and CDR2 is FYNNEI. This CDR3 is built from 12 residues. V was pared by 6 bases and J by 3 bases, with 6 bases between. DNA of the CDR3: TGTGCCAGCAGCCCAGACAATCAGCCCCAGCATTTT. This gives the protein CASSPDNQPQHF.

The chain uses TRBV6-5 and TRBJ1-6; D is uncertain. The CDR3 totals 13 residues. Per the germline V gene, CDR1 is MNHEY and CDR2 is SVGAGI. The V end was cut by 11 bases, the J end by 4 bases, with 12 bases between. In DNA, the CDR3 is TGTGCCTCCGGGCCGGGATATAATTCACCCCTCCACTTT. Translation: CASGPGYNSPLHF.

V gene TRBV11-1 combines with J gene TRBJ2-7, with 10 bases fitting TRBD1. Germline CDR1 and CDR2: SGHAT and FQDESV (reference sequence). V shed 1 base, J shed 0 bases, and the junction held 0 bases outside the gene matches. This CDR3 comprises 15 residues. This CDR3 is CASSLGTGGSYEQYF. In DNA form, the CDR3 reads TGTGCCAGCAGCTTAGGGACAGGGGGCTCCTACGAGCAGTACTTC.

This chain links TRBV28 with TRBJ1-2, with D unclear. From germline, CDR1 is MDHEN and CDR2 SYDVKM. The CDR3 length is 13 residues. Trimming took off 10 bases at V and 4 bases at J, with 16 bases between the two ends. The CDR3 region has the DNA TGTGCCACCCAGACTACTGGAATCTATGGCTACACCTTC. Residues: CATQTTGIYGYTF.

CDR3 loop: CASSPGTSGGALEQFF. CDR3 bases: TGTGCCAGCAGCCCAGGGACTAGCGGGGGGGCCTTGGAGCAGTTCTTC. This chain uses TRBV7-9 with TRBJ2-1, with 16 bases lining up with TRBD2. With 5 bases clipped from V and 10 bases from J, the junction kept 8 bases outside the gene matches. The CDR3 covers 16 residues. CDR1 and CDR2 (germline): SEHNR, FQNEAQ (reference sequence).

The chain combines TRBV6-2 or TRBV6-3 with TRBJ1-2; TRBD1 aligns across 10 bases. V lost 4 bases to trimming and J lost 4 bases; unmatched junction nucleotides: 12. CDR1 is MNHEY, CDR2 SVGEGT, per germline. CDR3 length: 17 residues. CDR3 loop: CASSSGDRGSRGYGYTF. In DNA form, the CDR3 reads TGTGCCAGCAGTTCCGGGGACAGGGGAAGTCGCGGCTATGGCTACACCTTC.

This chain uses TRBV4-3 with TRBJ2-7, with 12 bases aligning to TRBD2. Germline values: CDR1 LGHNA, CDR2 YSLEER. V was pared by 0 bases and J by 3 bases, with 0 bases of the junction left unmatched. The length of the CDR3 is 15 residues. The CDR3 coding sequence is TGCGCCAGCAGCCAAGAGACTAGCGGGGGCTACGAGCAGTACTTC. This sequence encodes CASSQETSGGYEQYF.

The V and J genes are TRBV28 and TRBJ2-5; D uncertain. Germline-derived CDR1 and CDR2 are MDHEN and SYDVKM. Trimming stripped 6 bases from V and 9 bases from J, with 17 bases between. This CDR3 has 13 residues. As DNA, the CDR3 is TGTGCCAGCAGGCCAGCTACGAGGTGGGCCCAGTACTTC. Encoded protein: CASRPATRWAQYF. Full variable domain (rest looked up from reference TRBV28 and TRBJ2-5): DVKVTQSSRYLVKRTGEKVFLECVQDMDHENMFWYRQDPGLGLRLIYFSYDVKMKEKGDIPEGYSVSREKKERFSLILESASTNQTSMYLCASRPATRWAQYFGPGTRLLVL.

The rearrangement uses TRBV2 and TRBJ1-1, with 7 bases aligning to TRBD1. The CDR3 is made up of 14 amino acids. Trimming took 4 bases from V and 5 from J; bases not matched to a gene: 7. Germline V gives CDR1 SNHLY, CDR2 FYNNEI. CDR3 sequence (DNA): TGTGCCAGCAGTGTAGAGGGGGCAAGAACTGAAGCTTTCTTT. Its protein is CASSVEGARTEAFF.

This sequence joins TRBV7-2 and TRBJ1-1, with D hard to call. Germline loops: CDR1 SGHTA, CDR2 FQGNSA. The length of the CDR3 is 13 residues. V gave up 3 bases and J gave up 0 bases, with 5 bases separating them. In DNA form, the CDR3 reads TGTGCCAGCAGCTTTAGCATGAACACTGAAGCTTTCTTT. Translation: CASSFSMNTEAFF. The full variable domain, rest sourced from reference TRBV7-2 and TRBJ1-1, is GAGVSQSPSNKVTEKGKDVELRCDPISGHTALYWYRQSLGQGLEFLIYFQGNSAPDKSGLPSDRFSAERTGGSVSTLTIQRTQQEDSAVYLCASSFSMNTEAFFGQGTRLTVV.

The chain joins TRBV4-3 to TRBJ1-1; the D gene is possibly TRBD1 (6 bases). Germline V CDR1 and CDR2: LGHNA, YSLEER. Trimming cost V 0 bases and J 4 bases, with 18 bases left between them. This CDR3 comprises 17 residues. CDR3 amino acids: CASSQDGPQGSGTEAFF. For the CDR3, the DNA is TGCGCCAGCAGCCAAGATGGGCCTCAGGGGAGCGGCACTGAAGCTTTCTTT.

The chain carries TRBV19 and TRBJ1-1; 7 bases match TRBD1. V shed 6 bases and J 0 bases; nucleotides not matched to a gene: 4. CDR3 length: 14 residues. Germline V gene data show CDR1 as LNHDA and CDR2 as SQIVND (reference sequence). The CDR3 region is CASSSGQLNTEAFF. CDR3 nucleotides: TGTGCCAGTAGCTCGGGACAGCTGAACACTGAAGCTTTCTTT.

The table lists this clone with a count of one. It is unclear where the CDR3 begins or ends on the DNA, so no DNA is shown, and the CDR3 is as TCRdb lists it. The chain employs TRBV27 and TRBJ1-1; TRBD1, the table's D call, was not compared with the DNA. The CDR3 is 15 residues long, ends included. Germline CDR1 reads MNHEY; CDR2 reads SMNVEV (reference sequence). CDR3 region: CASSFLAGINTEAFF.

This chain joins TRBV10-3 and TRBJ2-7, with 9 positions matching TRBD1. V lost 6 bases, J lost 0 bases, and 6 bases stayed unmatched. CDR1 and CDR2 (germline): ENHRY, SYGVKD. The CDR3 covers 15 residues. CDR3 nucleotides: TGTGCCATCAGGGAGGGACAGGGAAACTCCTACGAGCAGTACTTC. Translated, it gives CAIREGQGNSYEQYF.

The chain has TRBV12-3 or TRBV12-4 and TRBJ2-2, with D possibly being TRBD2 (6 bases). This CDR3 is built from 13 residues. V was shortened by 5 bases and J by 5 bases, with 9 bases between the two germline ends. CDR3: CASSQAGTGELFF. The CDR3 DNA reads as TGTGCCAGCAGTCAGGCGGGGACCGGGGAGCTGTTTTTT.

The table lists this clone with a count of one. The chain couples TRBV6-2 or TRBV6-3 to TRBJ2-1; 7 bases map to TRBD1. V shed 6 bases, J shed 9 bases, and the junction held 5 bases outside the gene matches. Germline CDR1 is MNHEY and CDR2 is SVGEGT. This CDR3 has 12 amino acids. CDR3 in DNA: TGTGCCAGCAGCCCACAGGGGAGTGAGCAGTTCTTC. Translation gives CASSPQGSEQFF.

The CDR3 reads CASSEEAGGYETQYF. The CDR3 DNA follows: TGTGCCAGCAGTGAAGAGGCAGGGGGCTATGAGACCCAGTACTTC. The chain joins TRBV6-1 to TRBJ2-5; TRBD1 matches at 8 bases. V trimming: 1 base; J trimming: 5 bases; junction bases outside the gene matches: 6. CDR3 length: 15 residues. From germline, CDR1 is MNHNS and CDR2 SASEGT.